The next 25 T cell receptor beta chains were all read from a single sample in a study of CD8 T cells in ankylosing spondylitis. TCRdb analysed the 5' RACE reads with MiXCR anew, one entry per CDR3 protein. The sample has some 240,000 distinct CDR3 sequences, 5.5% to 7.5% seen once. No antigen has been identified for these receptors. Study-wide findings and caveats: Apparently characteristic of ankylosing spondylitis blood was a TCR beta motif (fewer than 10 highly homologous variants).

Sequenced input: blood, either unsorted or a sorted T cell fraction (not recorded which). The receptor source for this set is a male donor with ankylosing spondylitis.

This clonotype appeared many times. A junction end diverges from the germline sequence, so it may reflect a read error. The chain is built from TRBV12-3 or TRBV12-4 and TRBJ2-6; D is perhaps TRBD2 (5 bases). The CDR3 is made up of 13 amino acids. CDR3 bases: TGCGCCGGTCGGGGATCTGGGGCCAACGTCCTGACTTTC. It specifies CAGRGSGANVLTF.

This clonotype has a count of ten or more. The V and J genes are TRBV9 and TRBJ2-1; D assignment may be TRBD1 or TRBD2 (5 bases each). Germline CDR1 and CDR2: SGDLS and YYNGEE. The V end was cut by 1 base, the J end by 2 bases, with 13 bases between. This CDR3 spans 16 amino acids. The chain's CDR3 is CASSVLGRAPYNEQFF. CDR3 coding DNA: TGTGCCAGCAGCGTATTGGGGCGGGCCCCCTACAATGAGCAGTTCTTC.

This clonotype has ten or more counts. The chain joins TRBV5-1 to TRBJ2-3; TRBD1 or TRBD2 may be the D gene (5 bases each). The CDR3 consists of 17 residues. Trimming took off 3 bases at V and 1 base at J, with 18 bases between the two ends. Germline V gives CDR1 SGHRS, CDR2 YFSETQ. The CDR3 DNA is TGCGCCAGCAGCTCCAGATGGGACCGTGATGGCACAGATACGCAGTATTTT. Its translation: CASSSRWDRDGTDTQYF.

CDR3 residues: CSARDSHYEQYF. Here the CDR3 DNA reads TGCAGTGCGAGGGACAGCCACTACGAGCAGTACTTC. The chain employs TRBV20-1 and TRBJ2-7, with 7 bases matching TRBD1. CDR3 length: 12 residues. The germline V gene has CDR1 DFQATT and CDR2 SNEGSKA (reference sequence). V gave up 6 bases and J gave up 3 bases; unmatched junction bases: 5.

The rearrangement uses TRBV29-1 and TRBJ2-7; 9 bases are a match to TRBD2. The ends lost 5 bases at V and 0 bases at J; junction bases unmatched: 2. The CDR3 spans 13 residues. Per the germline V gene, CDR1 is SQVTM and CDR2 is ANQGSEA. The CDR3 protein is CSVTSGLSYEQYF. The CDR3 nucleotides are TGCAGCGTTACTAGCGGGCTCTCCTACGAGCAGTACTTC.

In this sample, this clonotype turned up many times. CDR3 in DNA: TGTGCCAGCAGCAACTGGCCTTTAGGAAACACCATATATTTT. It codes for CASSNWPLGNTIYF. This rearrangement joins TRBV12-3 or TRBV12-4 to TRBJ1-3; no clear D gene. Trimming removed 6 bases at V and 4 bases at J, with 13 bases between. CDR3 size: 14 residues.

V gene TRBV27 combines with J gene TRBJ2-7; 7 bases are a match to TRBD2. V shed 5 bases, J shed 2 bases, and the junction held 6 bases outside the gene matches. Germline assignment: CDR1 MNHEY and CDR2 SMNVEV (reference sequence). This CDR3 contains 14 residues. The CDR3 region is CASSPVAGPYEQYF. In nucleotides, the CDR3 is TGTGCCAGCAGTCCCGTAGCGGGCCCCTACGAGCAGTACTTC.

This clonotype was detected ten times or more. The CDR3, as DNA: TGTGCCAGCAGTTGGGGACCCAAGACGGTAACCTACAATGAGCAGTTCTTC. This sequence encodes CASSWGPKTVTYNEQFF. V gene TRBV28 combines with J gene TRBJ2-1; D is possibly TRBD1 or TRBD2 (5 bases each). V shed 4 bases and J shed 2 bases, with 18 bases lying between them. This CDR3 contains 17 residues. Germline assignment: CDR1 MDHEN and CDR2 SYDVKM.

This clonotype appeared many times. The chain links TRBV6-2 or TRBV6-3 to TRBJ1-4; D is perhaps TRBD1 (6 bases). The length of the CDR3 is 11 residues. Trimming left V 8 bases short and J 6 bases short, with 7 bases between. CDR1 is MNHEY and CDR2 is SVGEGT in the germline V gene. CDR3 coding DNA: TGTGCCAGCGGACAGTATGAAAAACTGTTTTTT. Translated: CASGQYEKLFF.

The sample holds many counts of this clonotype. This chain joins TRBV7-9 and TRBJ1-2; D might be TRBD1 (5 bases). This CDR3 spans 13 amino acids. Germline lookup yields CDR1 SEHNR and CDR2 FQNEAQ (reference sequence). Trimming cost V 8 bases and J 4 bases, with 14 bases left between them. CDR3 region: CASQGIYGYGYTF. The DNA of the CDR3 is TGTGCCAGCCAGGGAATATACGGCTATGGCTACACCTTC.

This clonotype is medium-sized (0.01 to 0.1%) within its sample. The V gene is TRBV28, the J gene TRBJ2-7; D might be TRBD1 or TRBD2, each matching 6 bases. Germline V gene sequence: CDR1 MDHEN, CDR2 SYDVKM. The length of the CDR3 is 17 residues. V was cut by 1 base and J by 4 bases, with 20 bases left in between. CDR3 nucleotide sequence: TGTGCCAGCAGTTTATACGGGGGCACCTTAGGGGATTACGAGCAGTACTTC. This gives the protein CASSLYGGTLGDYEQYF. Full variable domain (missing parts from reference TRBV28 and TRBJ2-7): DVKVTQSSRYLVKRTGEKVFLECVQDMDHENMFWYRQDPGLGLRLIYFSYDVKMKEKGDIPEGYSVSREKKERFSLILESASTNQTSMYLCASSLYGGTLGDYEQYFGPGTRLTVT.

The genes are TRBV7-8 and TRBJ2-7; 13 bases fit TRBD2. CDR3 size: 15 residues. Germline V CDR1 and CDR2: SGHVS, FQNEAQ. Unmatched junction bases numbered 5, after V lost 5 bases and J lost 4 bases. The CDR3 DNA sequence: TGTGCCAGCAGCGTGGGACTAGCGGGACCTTACGAGCAGTACTTC. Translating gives CASSVGLAGPYEQYF.

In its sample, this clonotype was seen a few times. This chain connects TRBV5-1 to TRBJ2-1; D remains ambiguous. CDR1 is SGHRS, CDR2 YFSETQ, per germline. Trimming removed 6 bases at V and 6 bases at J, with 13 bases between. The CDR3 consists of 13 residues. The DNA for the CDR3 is TGCGCCAGCACCCCTTCGGACCTCAATGAGCAGTTCTTC. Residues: CASTPSDLNEQFF.

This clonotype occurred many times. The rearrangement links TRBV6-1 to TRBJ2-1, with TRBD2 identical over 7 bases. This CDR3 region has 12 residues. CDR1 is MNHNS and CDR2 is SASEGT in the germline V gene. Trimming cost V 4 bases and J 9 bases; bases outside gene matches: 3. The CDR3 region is CASSATSTEQFF. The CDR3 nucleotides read TGTGCCAGCAGTGCGACTAGCACTGAGCAGTTCTTC.

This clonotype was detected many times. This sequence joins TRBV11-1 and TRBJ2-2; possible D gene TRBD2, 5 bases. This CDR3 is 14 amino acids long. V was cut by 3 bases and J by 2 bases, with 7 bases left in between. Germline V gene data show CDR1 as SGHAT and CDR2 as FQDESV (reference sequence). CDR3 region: CASSFRENTGELFF. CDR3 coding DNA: TGTGCCAGCAGCTTTCGGGAAAACACCGGGGAGCTGTTTTTT.

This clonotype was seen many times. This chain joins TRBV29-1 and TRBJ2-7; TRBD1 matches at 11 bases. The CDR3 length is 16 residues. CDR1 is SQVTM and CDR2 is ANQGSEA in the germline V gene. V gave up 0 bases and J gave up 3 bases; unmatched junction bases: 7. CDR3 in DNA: TGCAGCGTTGAAGACCCCCGCGGGACAGGGGGCTACGAGCAGTACTTC. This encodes CSVEDPRGTGGYEQYF.

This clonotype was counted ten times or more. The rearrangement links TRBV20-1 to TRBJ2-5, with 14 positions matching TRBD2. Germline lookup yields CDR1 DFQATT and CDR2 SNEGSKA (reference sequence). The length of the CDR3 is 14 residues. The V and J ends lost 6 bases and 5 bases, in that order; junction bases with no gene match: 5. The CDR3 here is CSALGLAGVETQYF. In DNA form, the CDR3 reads TGCAGTGCCCTGGGACTAGCGGGAGTCGAGACCCAGTACTTC.

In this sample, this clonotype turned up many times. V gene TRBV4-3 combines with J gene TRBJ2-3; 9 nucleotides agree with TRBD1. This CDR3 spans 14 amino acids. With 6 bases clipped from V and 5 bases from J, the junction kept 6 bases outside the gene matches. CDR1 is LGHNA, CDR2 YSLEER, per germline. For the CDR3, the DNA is TGCGCCAGCAGTCCGGGACAGGGCGTAGATACGCAGTATTTT. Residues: CASSPGQGVDTQYF.

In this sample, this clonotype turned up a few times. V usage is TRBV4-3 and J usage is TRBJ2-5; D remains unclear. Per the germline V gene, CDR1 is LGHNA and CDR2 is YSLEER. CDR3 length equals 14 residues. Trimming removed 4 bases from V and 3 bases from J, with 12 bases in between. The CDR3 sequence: CASSPRNGEETQYF. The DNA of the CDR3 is TGCGCCAGCAGCCCGCGGAACGGTGAAGAGACCCAGTACTTC.

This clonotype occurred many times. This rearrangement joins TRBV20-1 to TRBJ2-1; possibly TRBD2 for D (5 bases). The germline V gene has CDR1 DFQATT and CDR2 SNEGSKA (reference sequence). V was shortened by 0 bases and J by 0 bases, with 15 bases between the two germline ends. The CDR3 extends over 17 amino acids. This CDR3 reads CSARDKRRPSSYNEQFF. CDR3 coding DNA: TGCAGTGCTAGAGATAAAAGGAGGCCGAGCTCCTACAATGAGCAGTTCTTC.

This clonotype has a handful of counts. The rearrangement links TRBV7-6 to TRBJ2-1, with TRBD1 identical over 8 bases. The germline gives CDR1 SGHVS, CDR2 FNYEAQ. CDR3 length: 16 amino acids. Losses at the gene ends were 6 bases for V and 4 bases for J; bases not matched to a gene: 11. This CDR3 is CASSRDGTGVYNEQFF. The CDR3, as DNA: TGTGCCAGCAGTCGCGACGGGACAGGAGTATACAATGAGCAGTTCTTC.

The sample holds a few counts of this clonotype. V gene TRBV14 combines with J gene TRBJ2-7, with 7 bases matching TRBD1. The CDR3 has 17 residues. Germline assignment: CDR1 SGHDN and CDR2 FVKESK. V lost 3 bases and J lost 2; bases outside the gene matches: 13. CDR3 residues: CASSHLNRDRETYEQYF. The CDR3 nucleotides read TGTGCCAGCAGCCACTTAAACCGGGACAGAGAAACCTACGAGCAGTACTTC.

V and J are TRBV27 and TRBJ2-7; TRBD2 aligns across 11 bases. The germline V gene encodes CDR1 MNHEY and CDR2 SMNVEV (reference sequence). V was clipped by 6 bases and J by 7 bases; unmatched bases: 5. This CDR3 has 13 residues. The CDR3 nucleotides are TGTGCCAGCAGCATAGCGGGAGGGCTTGAGCAGTACTTC. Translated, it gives CASSIAGGLEQYF.

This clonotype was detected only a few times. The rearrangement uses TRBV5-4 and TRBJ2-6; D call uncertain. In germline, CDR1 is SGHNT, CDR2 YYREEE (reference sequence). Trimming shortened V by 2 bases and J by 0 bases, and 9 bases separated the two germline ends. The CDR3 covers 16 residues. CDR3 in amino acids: CASSFVQSSGANVLTF. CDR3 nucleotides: TGTGCCAGCAGCTTTGTTCAGAGCTCTGGGGCCAACGTCCTGACTTTC.

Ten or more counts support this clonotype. CDR3 loop: CASSQTSGAETQYF. CDR3 DNA sequence: TGTGCCAGCAGTCAGACTAGCGGGGCAGAGACCCAGTACTTC. The J gene is TRBJ2-5, the V gene TRBV27; 11 positions match TRBD2. The CDR3 covers 14 residues. The germline CDR1 and CDR2 sequences are MNHEY and SMNVEV (reference sequence). V shed 5 bases and J 4 bases; nucleotides not matched to a gene: 3.